This T cell receptor beta chain was captured in a study of post-analysis software for immune sequencing data. Study context: Disease courses included relapsing-remitting, secondary progressive and progressive-relapsing multiple sclerosis.

Germline assignment: CDR1 SQVTM and CDR2 ANQGSEA. This CDR3 has 13 amino acids. Study-wide results and caveats: Controls significantly exceeded multiple sclerosis patients in normalized Chao1 diversity. Patients used four to six TRBV segments, including TRBV5-6, TRBV5-1 and TRBV20-1, more often than controls.

Unique molecular identifiers were present in the TCR beta cDNA libraries. TCRdb called the PCR reads again in MiXCR, with one record for every CDR3 protein. The table has 820,000 or so distinct CDR3 sequences, roughly 58% seen once. About this clonotype itself: Its antigen is not known. The junction and the germline gene differ at one end; a read error may be behind it.

The receptor was derived from a girl aged 5-17 years with multiple sclerosis. The rearrangement uses TRBV29-1 and TRBJ1-1; D might be TRBD1 (6 bases). The specimen was blood. The CDR3 spells CSAVQGLNTEAFF. CDR3 in DNA: TGCAGCGCTGTACAGGGCCTGAACACTGAGGCTTTCTTT.